This TCR beta chain was observed in a study of blood T cell repertoires in COVID-19. Study information: In each case, the material was cDNA or gDNA derived from T cells, B-cell-depleted T cells, or PBMCs.

Assay: immunoSEQ multiplex PCR; the TCRdb copy retains only in-frame clones and omits some. This table has several thousand clones, more than 60% appearing once. Germline loops: CDR1 MNHEY, CDR2 SVGAGI. CDR3 length equals 15 residues. V gave up 2 bases and J gave up 2 bases; unmatched junction bases: 5. The sample taken for sequencing was peripheral blood. This clonotype was obtained from a human donor in a cohort sampled during active COVID-19. This rearrangement joins TRBV6-5 to TRBJ1-2, with TRBD1 matching over 7 bases. The CDR3: CASSYRDRKNYGYTF. CDR3 DNA sequence: TGTGCCAGCAGTTACCGGGACAGAAAAAACTATGGCTACACCTTC.